This TCR beta chain was captured by sequencing in a study of blood T cell repertoires in COVID-19. Whole-study context: PBMCs, B-cell-depleted T cells, or T cells were the source of the cDNA or gDNA that made up the material.

Libraries were prepared by immunoSEQ multiplex PCR; TCRdb keeps only in-frame clonotypes and omits some of them. The table lists about 130,000 clones, about 80% of them singletons. This clone was found a few times. Sequences were obtained from peripheral blood. The TCR was taken from a woman between 45 and 65 years old with acute or convalescent COVID-19.

The CDR3 spells CASSSRDRGLDEQFF. The CDR3 bases are TGTGCCAGCAGCTCCCGGGACAGGGGGCTCGATGAGCAGTTCTTC. The chain links TRBV11-3 to TRBJ2-1, with 12 bases matching TRBD1. V trimming: 4 bases; J trimming: 8 bases; junction bases outside the gene matches: 6. Germline V gene sequence: CDR1 SGHNT, CDR2 YENEEA. The length of the CDR3 is 15 residues.